This TCR beta chain derives from a study of T cells in Graves' hyperthyroidism and ophthalmopathy. Whole-study results and caveats: The model foresaw ophthalmopathy a median 6.5 months prior to onset. Most thyroid clonotypes expanded above 0.001 were also detected in blood.

Amplification of TCR beta CDR3 regions used RNA as the template. RT-PCR in the first round (using the HTBI primer set) targeted the TCR CDR3. TCRdb reanalysed the multiplex PCR reads using MiXCR and keeps one entry per CDR3 protein. The sample has hundreds of thousands of distinct CDR3 sequences; about a sixth are singletons. At least 3 on the Clinical Activity Score was recorded for ophthalmopathy patients, who also had NOSPECS grade at least 4 and duration under 3 months. Diagnoses used clinical symptoms, serum thyroxine and TRAb, thyroid ultrasound and orbital computed tomography. CDR1 is SEHNR and CDR2 is FQNEAQ in the germline V gene (reference sequence). The CDR3 has 16 amino acids. V dropped 3 bases and J dropped 4 bases, with 18 bases sitting between them. This clonotype was seen only a few times. Its antigen is undetermined.

The sample was blood. The chain is built from TRBV7-9 and TRBJ1-2; D may be TRBD1 (6 bases). The TCR originated in a woman younger than 35 with Graves' ophthalmopathy. CDR3 nucleotide sequence: TGTGCCAGCAGCTTCTCTATGGCAGGGGTATCCTATGGCTACACCTTC. Its protein is CASSFSMAGVSYGYTF.